This TCR beta chain derives from a study of blood T cell repertoires in COVID-19. On the study more broadly: T cells, B-cell-depleted T cells, or PBMCs supplied cDNA or gDNA.

Some clones are missing from TCRdb's copy, which holds only in-frame ones; the method was immunoSEQ multiplex PCR. There are under 300,000 clones in the sample; approximately 86% occur only once, and over 6% lies in the top ten. CDR3 length: 14 amino acids. Trimming took off 2 bases at V and 3 bases at J, with 10 bases between the two ends. Germline V gene sequence: CDR1 LGHDT, CDR2 YNNKEL (reference sequence). Participants, roughly 18 to 89 years old, spanned 25 or so US areas. Sequencing used PBMCs or T cells enriched from blood (not recorded which). The rearrangement links TRBV3-1 (or the pseudogene TRBV3-2) to TRBJ2-5; D perhaps matches TRBD2 (5 bases). The origin of this receptor is a woman aged 25-40 years with acute COVID-19. CDR3 residues: CASSQPDGEETQYF. DNA of the CDR3: TGTGCCAGCAGCCAACCAGACGGGGAAGAGACCCAGTACTTC.